The present TCR beta chain was sequenced within a study of blood T cells in healthy people across ages. Study details: Through template switching, about one barcoded beta molecule was captured per two T cells, as measured in model experiments.

There were at least 5 micrograms of total RNA extracted from every sample. Germline CDR1 is DFQATT and CDR2 is SNEGSKA (reference sequence). This CDR3 has 18 residues. The J segment lost 0 bases and the V segment lost 6 bases, leaving 14 bases of the junction unmatched. PCR was performed a second time for roughly 7 to 11 cycles using a sample-barcoded 5' primer and a J-beta primer mix. Carrying 12 random nucleotides, a template-switch adaptor labeled each individual cDNA molecule. TCRdb reanalysed the 5' RACE reads using MiXCR and keeps one entry per CDR3 protein. The sample shows about 1.8 million distinct CDR3 sequences, 49% of them seen only once.

Sequencing was done on a sample of blood. The clonotype was recovered from a woman between 40 and 50 years old in good health. The chain is built from TRBV20-1 and TRBJ1-5; TRBD1 matches at 10 bases. The DNA for the CDR3 is TGCAGTGCCATTAAAAGCGGGACAGGGGCCTTTAGCAATCAGCCCCAGCATTTT. This sequence encodes CSAIKSGTGAFSNQPQHF.